Listed here are 32 T cell receptor beta chains from one sample, sequenced in a study of T cell responses to AZD1222 COVID-19 vaccine. Sequencing was performed with immunoSEQ multiplex PCR; in TCRdb, only in-frame clones are kept and a portion is missing. Of fewer than 95,000 clones detected, about 88% appear once; the ten largest clones hold about 6.1%. The sequencing here drew on peripheral blood, taken 28 days after the second AZD1222 dose. The source of these receptors is an adult who received the AZD1222 COVID-19 vaccine.

The CDR3 sequence: CASSSPGGYEQYF. CDR3 DNA sequence: TGTGCCAGCAGTTCACCGGGGGGCTACGAGCAGTACTTC. The chain is built from TRBV27 and TRBJ2-7; 7 bases match TRBD2. Germline loops: CDR1 MNHEY, CDR2 SMNVEV (reference sequence). The CDR3 totals 13 residues. With 4 bases clipped from V and 3 bases from J, the junction kept 3 bases outside the gene matches.

The J gene is TRBJ1-2, the V gene TRBV7-9, with 9 bases matching TRBD1. The CDR3 sequence is 14 residues long. Germline V gene lookup returns CDR1 SEHNR and CDR2 FQNEAQ (reference sequence). The V and J ends lost 4 bases and 4 bases, in that order; junction bases with no gene match: 4. The CDR3 protein is CASSSGQGGYGYTF. In DNA, the CDR3 is TGTGCCAGCAGCTCGGGACAGGGCGGCTATGGCTACACCTTC.

This clone was seen more than once but under ten times. The chain combines TRBV7-9 with TRBJ1-1; D call uncertain. V dropped 7 bases and J dropped 5 bases, with 17 bases sitting between them. Per the germline V gene, CDR1 is SEHNR and CDR2 is FQNEAQ (reference sequence). The CDR3 totals 14 residues. CDR3 residues: CASTAPRLRTEAFF. CDR3 sequence (DNA): TGTGCCAGCACCGCTCCGAGATTGCGAACTGAAGCTTTCTTT. The entire variable domain, with the rest obtained from reference TRBV7-9 and TRBJ1-1, is as follows: DTGVSQNPRHKITKRGQNVTFRCDPISEHNRLYWYRQTLGQGPEFLTYFQNEAQLEKSRLLSDRFSAERPKGSFSTLEIQRTEQGDSAMYLCASTAPRLRTEAFFGQGTRLTVV.

This clone was counted a few times. The chain employs TRBV4-3 and TRBJ2-7; D is unclear. Germline V gene lookup returns CDR1 LGHNA and CDR2 YSLEER. V dropped 1 base and J dropped 0 bases, with 7 bases sitting between them. The CDR3 spans 14 residues. The DNA for the CDR3 is TGCGCCAGCAGCCAAGGGGAAGCCTCCTACGAGCAGTACTTC. Its translation: CASSQGEASYEQYF.

The chain has TRBV11-3 and TRBJ1-1; tentative D call: TRBD1 (6 bases). This CDR3 is built from 14 residues. Trimming pared 5 bases from V and 5 bases from J, leaving 15 bases between. Germline V lookup: CDR1 SGHNT, CDR2 YENEEA. CDR3 sequence reads: CASSPRGGFTEAFF. CDR3 in DNA: TGTGCCAGCAGCCCTCGAGGGGGGTTTACTGAAGCTTTCTTT. The entire variable domain, with the rest obtained from reference TRBV11-3 and TRBJ1-1, is as follows: EAGVVQSPRYKIIEKKQPVAFWCNPISGHNTLYWYLQNLGQGPELLIRYENEEAVDDSQLPKDRFSAERLKGVDSTLKIQPAELGDSAVYLCASSPRGGFTEAFFGQGTRLTVV.

This chain joins TRBV5-1 and TRBJ2-1; TRBD1 or TRBD2 may be the D gene (5 bases each). Trimming pared 7 bases from V and 7 bases from J, leaving 18 bases between. This CDR3 region has 14 residues. CDR1 SGHRS and CDR2 YFSETQ come from the germline V gene. CDR3 loop: CASFRGLAGNEQFF. The CDR3 DNA reads as TGCGCCAGCTTTCGGGGCCTGGCAGGGAATGAGCAGTTCTTC.

The CDR3 here is CASSEPPGQGHTGELFF. The CDR3 DNA sequence: TGTGCCAGCAGTGAACCTCCGGGACAGGGCCACACCGGGGAGCTGTTTTTT. The chain uses TRBV2 and TRBJ2-2, with TRBD1 matching over 9 bases. This CDR3 is built from 17 residues. Germline-derived CDR1 and CDR2 are SNHLY and FYNNEI. Germline trimming cut 2 bases from V and 3 bases from J; bases unmatched to any gene: 7. The variable domain in full, with the rest retrieved from reference TRBV2 and TRBJ2-2, is EPEVTQTPSHQVTQMGQEVILRCVPISNHLYFYWYRQILGQKVEFLVSFYNNEISEKSEIFDDQFSVERPDGSNFTLKIRSTKLEDSAMYFCASSEPPGQGHTGELFFGEGSRLTVL.

This chain connects TRBV10-3 to TRBJ1-5; weak D call: TRBD1 (5 bases). The CDR3 sequence is 14 residues long. Looked up from germline, CDR1 is ENHRY and CDR2 is SYGVKD. Trimming took 8 bases from V and 4 from J, leaving 15 bases between them. DNA for the CDR3: TGTGCCATCCGCCCGGGGGGAGAGAATCAGCCCCAGCATTTT. Its protein is CAIRPGGENQPQHF.

This clone has just one count. V gene TRBV6-2 or TRBV6-3 combines with J gene TRBJ2-1; the match to TRBD2 covers 7 bases. Germline loops: CDR1 MNHEY, CDR2 SVGEGT. Germline trimming cut 4 bases from V and 2 bases from J; bases unmatched to any gene: 5. The CDR3 loop spans 15 amino acids. CDR3 nucleotide sequence: TGTGCCAGCAGTTCCTTGGGGGGGACCTACAATGAGCAGTTCTTC. It codes for CASSSLGGTYNEQFF.

This CDR3 is CASSSFGEQYF. Written as DNA, the CDR3 is TGTGCCAGCAGCTCGTTCGGCGAGCAGTACTTC. V is TRBV3-1 (or the pseudogene TRBV3-2) and J is TRBJ2-7, with D hard to call. Trimming cost V 5 bases and J 6 bases, with 8 bases left between them. In germline, CDR1 is LGHDT, CDR2 YNNKEL (reference sequence). This CDR3 region has 11 residues.

J is TRBJ1-3 and V is TRBV5-1; D is unresolved. Between the trimmed V and J ends, which lost 0 bases and 2 bases, there was a span of 9 bases. Per germline, CDR1 SGHRS and CDR2 YFSETQ. The CDR3 spans 15 residues. The CDR3 region has the DNA TGCGCCAGCAGCTTGGAGGGCGCTCCTGGAAACACCATATATTTT. This encodes CASSLEGAPGNTIYF.

In this sample, this clone turned up once. The V call is TRBV5-1, the J call TRBJ1-5; D might be TRBD1 (6 bases). V shed 4 bases and J shed 1 base, with 12 bases lying between them. Looked up from germline, CDR1 is SGHRS and CDR2 is YFSETQ. The CDR3 consists of 15 residues. CDR3 DNA sequence: TGCGCCAGCAGCGAGGTGGGGGGCAGCAATCAGCCCCAGCATTTT. Translation: CASSEVGGSNQPQHF.

V usage is TRBV15 and J usage is TRBJ2-7; D gene ambiguous. This CDR3 has 14 residues. The ends were cut back, 2 bases at V and 6 bases at J, with 14 bases in the middle. The germline V gene encodes CDR1 LNHNV and CDR2 YYDKDF (reference sequence). The CDR3 sequence: CATSRNLNRAEQYF. CDR3 nucleotides: TGTGCCACCAGCAGAAATCTTAATCGCGCCGAGCAGTACTTC. Filled out from reference TRBV15 and TRBJ2-7, the complete variable domain reads DAMVIQNPRYQVTQFGKPVTLSCSQTLNHNVMYWYQQKSSQAPKLLFHYYDKDFNNEADTPDNFQSRRPNTSFCFLDIRSPGLGDTAMYLCATSRNLNRAEQYFGPGTRLTVT.

Details on this clone: Mismatch with germline at one junction end may stem from a read error. The chain is built from TRBV18 and TRBJ1-1, with D perhaps matching TRBD1 (5 bases). This CDR3 has 13 amino acids. The V gene's germline CDR1 is KGHSH and CDR2 LQKENI. The CDR3 nucleotides read TGTGCCAGCTCACCACCCCGAGGGGAGGTGAGCATCTTT. As protein: CASSPPRGEVSIF.

The rearrangement uses TRBV28 and TRBJ1-4; 7 bases fit TRBD1. The ends lost 3 bases at V and 8 bases at J; junction bases unmatched: 6. The CDR3 contains 14 residues. CDR1 and CDR2 (germline): MDHEN, SYDVKM. The CDR3 region is CASSFRQGREKLFF. CDR3 coding DNA: TGTGCCAGCAGTTTCCGACAGGGTCGGGAAAAACTGTTTTTT.

The rearrangement joins TRBV18 to TRBJ1-2; 10 nucleotides agree with TRBD1. The V gene's germline CDR1 is KGHSH and CDR2 LQKENI. The CDR3 length is 13 residues. The V segment lost 4 bases and the J segment 11 bases; nucleotides outside the gene matches: 7. The CDR3 sequence: CASSLQDRGRYTF. The DNA for the CDR3 is TGTGCCAGCTCACTACAAGACAGGGGGCGTTACACCTTC.

The chain couples TRBV6-6 to TRBJ2-7; TRBD1 might be the D (5 bases). The CDR3 is 15 amino acids. Germline V gives CDR1 MNHNY, CDR2 SVGAGI (reference sequence). V lost 5 bases and J lost 0, with 14 bases in between. In DNA, the CDR3 is TGTGCCAGCAGTCGATCCGACAGTAGCTCCTACGAGCAGTACTTC. It specifies CASSRSDSSSYEQYF.

This sequence joins TRBV21-1 and TRBJ1-1. TRBV21-1 is a listed pseudogene. The CDR3 covers 20 residues. The CDR3 region is CASSKVPISGSKGLGTEAFF. The CDR3 DNA follows: TGTGCCAGCAGCAAAGTACCGATTTCGGGCAGCAAAGGATTAGGCACTGAAGCTTTCTTT.

The chain links TRBV4-3 to TRBJ2-1; D uncertain. This CDR3 has 15 amino acids. Trimming took 2 bases from V and 7 from J, leaving 15 bases between them. Germline V gene lookup returns CDR1 LGHNA and CDR2 YSLEER. This CDR3 is CASSQTPPPRNEQFF. CDR3 DNA: TGCGCCAGCAGCCAAACTCCCCCCCCTCGGAATGAGCAGTTCTTC.

The chain employs TRBV10-3 and TRBJ1-5; D gene uncertain. V was trimmed by 7 bases and J by 2 bases, leaving 12 bases between them. Germline assignment: CDR1 ENHRY and CDR2 SYGVKD. This CDR3 comprises 14 residues. The chain's CDR3 is CAIMEGGGNQPQHF. CDR3 bases: TGTGCCATCATGGAGGGAGGAGGCAATCAGCCCCAGCATTTT.

The chain recombines TRBV4-2 with TRBJ2-1, with 13 bases aligning to TRBD2. V was clipped by 3 bases and J by 7 bases; unmatched bases: 15. Germline loops: CDR1 LGHNA, CDR2 YNFKEQ. The CDR3 sequence is 19 residues long. CDR3 in amino acids: CASSHQQSTLAGGRNEQFF. The CDR3 nucleotides are TGTGCCAGCAGCCACCAGCAAAGCACACTAGCGGGGGGGCGAAATGAGCAGTTCTTC.

The chain has TRBV3-1 (or the pseudogene TRBV3-2) and TRBJ1-1; no firm D call. Germline CDR1 is LGHDT and CDR2 is YNNKEL (reference sequence). The CDR3 consists of 13 residues. V lost 4 bases to trimming and J lost 4 bases, with 10 bases between them. The CDR3 protein is CASSRDWATEAFF. CDR3 DNA: TGTGCCAGCAGCCGAGATTGGGCCACTGAAGCTTTCTTT.

This sequence joins TRBV2 and TRBJ2-4; D is possibly TRBD2 (7 bases). The CDR3 runs 15 residues. V shed 8 bases and J shed 5 bases, with 19 bases lying between them. The germline V gene encodes CDR1 SNHLY and CDR2 FYNNEI. The CDR3 DNA is TGTGCCAGCCAAGGGGGGGGCCTAGGGCAAAACATTCAGTACTTC. It specifies CASQGGGLGQNIQYF.

The chain employs TRBV5-4 and TRBJ1-6; 7 bases map to TRBD1. The CDR3 is 17 amino acids. Per the germline V gene, CDR1 is SGHNT and CDR2 is YYREEE (reference sequence). V was clipped by 5 bases and J by 9 bases; unmatched bases: 17. CDR3 DNA: TGTGCCAGCAGTTTTAAGTCCGGGACGCCAGGGGGTTCACCCCTCCACTTT. Residues: CASSFKSGTPGGSPLHF.

The rearrangement links TRBV30 to TRBJ1-6; D possibly corresponds to TRBD1 (5 bases). The CDR3 sequence is 13 residues long. Trimming shortened V by 5 bases and J by 5 bases, and 10 bases separated the two germline ends. Per the germline V gene, CDR1 is GTSNPN and CDR2 is SVGIG (reference sequence). The CDR3 bases are TGTGCCTGGGGGCGGGGGAATAATTCACCCCTCCACTTT. Its protein is CAWGRGNNSPLHF. Together with reference TRBV30 and TRBJ1-6, the CDR3 gives the full variable domain: SQTIHQWPATLVQPVGSPLSLECTVEGTSNPNLYWYRQAAGRGLQLLFYSVGIGQISSEVPQNLSASRPQDRQFILSSKKLLLSDSGFYLCAWGRGNNSPLHFGNGTRLTVT.

This clone was seen at least ten times. The chain's CDR3 is CASSRTGVGEQYF. CDR3 DNA sequence: TGCGCCAGCAGCCGTACGGGGGTGGGGGAGCAGTACTTC. The chain is built from TRBV4-3 and TRBJ2-7; possibly TRBD2 for D (6 bases). The CDR3 has 13 residues. The V and J ends lost 4 bases and 7 bases respectively, with 14 bases between them. Germline V gene lookup returns CDR1 LGHNA and CDR2 YSLEER.

This sequence joins TRBV10-3 and TRBJ2-1; D could derive from TRBD1 or TRBD2 (6 bases each). This CDR3 comprises 15 residues. In germline, CDR1 is ENHRY, CDR2 SYGVKD. Trimming shortened V by 8 bases and J by 8 bases, and 22 bases separated the two germline ends. This chain's CDR3 is CAISSPGAWQHEQFF. In DNA, the CDR3 is TGTGCCATCTCCTCACCGGGGGCTTGGCAGCATGAGCAGTTCTTC.

The chain has TRBV4-1 and TRBJ2-5; perhaps TRBD1 as D (5 bases). Looked up from germline, CDR1 is MGHRA and CDR2 is YSYEKL. V lost 5 bases and J lost 8, with 27 bases in between. This CDR3 has 17 amino acids. CDR3 DNA sequence: TGCGCCAGCAGCGCCGTCCAAAGTGGGAAAAGGGGTTATACCCAGTACTTC. Residues: CASSAVQSGKRGYTQYF.

This chain joins TRBV6-5 and TRBJ2-7; D remains ambiguous. This CDR3 is 11 amino acids long. The germline CDR1 and CDR2 sequences are MNHEY and SVGAGI. The V gene lost 7 bases and the J gene lost 12 bases, with 16 bases spanning the gap. Here the CDR3 reads CASNRERHLYF. CDR3 DNA sequence: TGTGCCAGCAATCGAGAACGACACCTGTACTTC.

The J gene is TRBJ2-6, the V gene TRBV24-1; D is ambiguous. The CDR3 contains 13 residues. The ends were cut back, 8 bases at V and 13 bases at J, with 17 bases in the middle. The V gene's germline CDR1 is KGHDR and CDR2 SFDVKD. The CDR3: CATKSRLIWVLTF. CDR3 nucleotides: TGTGCCACCAAAAGTCGTTTGATTTGGGTCCTGACTTTC.

V gene TRBV9 combines with J gene TRBJ2-3; D ambiguous. V was trimmed by 3 bases and J by 0 bases, leaving 20 bases between them. CDR3 length: 18 residues. Germline V gene sequence: CDR1 SGDLS, CDR2 YYNGEE. The DNA for the CDR3 is TGTGCCAGCAGCGCGTCTAGGGTCCTGTCTTCTAGCACAGATACGCAGTATTTT. This gives the protein CASSASRVLSSSTDTQYF.

This rearrangement joins TRBV7-3 to TRBJ1-1, with TRBD1 matching 7 bases. The CDR3 spans 12 residues. Trimming took 5 bases from V and 11 from J; bases not matched to a gene: 8. Germline values: CDR1 SGHTA, CDR2 FQGTGA. In DNA, the CDR3 is TGTGCCAGCAGCGAAATTACAGGGGAGGCTTTCTTT. This translates into CASSEITGEAFF.